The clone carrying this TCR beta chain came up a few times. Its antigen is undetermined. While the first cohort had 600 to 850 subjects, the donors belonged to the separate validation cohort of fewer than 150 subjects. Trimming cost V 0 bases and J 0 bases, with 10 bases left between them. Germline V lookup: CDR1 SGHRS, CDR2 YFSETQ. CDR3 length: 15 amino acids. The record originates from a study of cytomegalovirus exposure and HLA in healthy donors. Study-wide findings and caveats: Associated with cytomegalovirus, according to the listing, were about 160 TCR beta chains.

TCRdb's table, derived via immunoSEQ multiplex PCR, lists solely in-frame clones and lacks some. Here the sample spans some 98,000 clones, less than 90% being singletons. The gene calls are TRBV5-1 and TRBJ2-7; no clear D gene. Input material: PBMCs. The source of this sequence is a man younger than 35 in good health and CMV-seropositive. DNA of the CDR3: TGCGCCAGCAGCTTGGCACAGACGAGCTCCTACGAGCAGTACTTC. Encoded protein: CASSLAQTSSYEQYF.